The T cell receptor beta chain under discussion was sequenced for a study of T cell clonotyping in hematopoietic cell transplantation. Time point indicated: recipient sample about 28 days before transplant, after cytoreduction. The method was immunoSEQ multiplex PCR; TCRdb's version includes in-frame clones alone and lacks a portion of them. The sample has tens of thousands of clones; roughly 95% are singletons. This CDR3 region has 15 residues. Germline loops: CDR1 SGHRS, CDR2 YFSETQ. The trim removed 3 bases at V and 8 bases at J, leaving 6 bases unmatched. The V and J genes are TRBV5-1 and TRBJ2-4; 12 nucleotides match TRBD1. The TCR sequence derives from a woman aged 45-65 years with acute myeloid leukemia. Some clones in this sample may be carry-over from other donors' samples. Sequencing used peripheral blood mononuclear cells, obtained before stem cell transplant. The CDR3 here is CASSWGQGALYIQYF. The CDR3 bases are TGCGCCAGCAGCTGGGGACAGGGGGCTTTGTACATTCAGTACTTC. Looking up the rest from reference TRBV5-1 and TRBJ2-4 gives the full variable domain: KAGVTQTPRYLIKTRGQQVTLSCSPISGHRSVSWYQQTPGQGLQFLFEYFSETQRNKGNFPGRFSGRQFSNSRSEMNVSTLELGDSALYLCASSWGQGALYIQYFGAGTRLSVL.